A single sample gave rise to the 15 T cell receptor beta chains below, sequenced in a study of T-cell memory formation after mild COVID-19. TCRdb re-called the 5' RACE reads with MiXCR, one entry per CDR3 protein. Of hundreds of thousands of distinct CDR3 sequences in the sample, around 20% were seen once. Sequences were obtained from PBMCs or a T cell subset sorted from them (not recorded which). These receptors were taken from an adult woman who had mild COVID-19 (a few samples of this study predate the infection). Cell type and time point are not known.

In its sample, this clonotype was seen many times. V is TRBV12-3 or TRBV12-4 and J is TRBJ2-5; the D gene is possibly TRBD2 (5 bases). Trimming pared 6 bases from V and 3 bases from J, leaving 11 bases between. The CDR3 loop spans 13 amino acids. The CDR3: CASSAGLKETQYF. CDR3 nucleotide sequence: TGTGCCAGCAGCGCCGGACTCAAAGAGACCCAGTACTTC.

This clonotype came up a few times. The V and J genes are TRBV7-6 and TRBJ2-2; possible D gene TRBD2, 7 bases. This CDR3 is built from 16 residues. CDR1 is SGHVS and CDR2 is FNYEAQ in the germline V gene. Trimming left V 1 base short and J 4 bases short, with 13 bases between. CDR3 nucleotides: TGTGCCAGCAGCTTAGTGGGGGGGCGCACCACCGGGGAGCTGTTTTTT. It translates to CASSLVGGRTTGELFF.

In DNA, the CDR3 is TGTGCCAGCAGCTTTTGGTCAGACCAAGAGACCCAGTACTTC. This encodes CASSFWSDQETQYF. The rearrangement uses TRBV5-5 and TRBJ2-5; D is unresolved. The CDR3 spans 14 residues. V was cut by 2 bases and J by 0 bases, with 8 bases left in between. Germline values: CDR1 SGHKS, CDR2 YYEKEE (reference sequence).

This clonotype was detected a few times. The genes are TRBV5-1 and TRBJ2-3; D not certain. CDR1 is SGHRS and CDR2 is YFSETQ in the germline V gene. Between the trimmed V and J ends, which lost 3 bases and 0 bases, there was a span of 14 bases. This CDR3 has 16 amino acids. The CDR3: CASSSTSSPSTDTQYF. The CDR3 DNA sequence: TGCGCCAGCAGCTCAACAAGTTCCCCTAGCACAGATACGCAGTATTTT.

This clonotype has more than one count but fewer than ten. The genes are TRBV5-1 and TRBJ1-5; no clear D. The CDR3 contains 15 residues. Germline values: CDR1 SGHRS, CDR2 YFSETQ. Trimming removed 4 bases from V and 6 bases from J, with 17 bases in between. Written as DNA, the CDR3 is TGCGCCAGCAGCCTAAGTGACCCGACGGGTCAGCCCCAGCATTTT. Translated, it gives CASSLSDPTGQPQHF.

The chain recombines TRBV5-1 with TRBJ2-1; the D gene is possibly TRBD2 (6 bases). Germline CDR1 and CDR2: SGHRS and YFSETQ. The CDR3 length is 16 residues. V was pared by 0 bases and J by 7 bases, with 17 bases between. CDR3 nucleotide sequence: TGCGCCAGCAGCTTGGAAGTCGGGGGTCTAGGTAATGAGCAGTTCTTC. This translates into CASSLEVGGLGNEQFF.

This clonotype was found a few times. The rearrangement uses TRBV9 and TRBJ2-6, with D perhaps TRBD2 (5 bases). Looked up from germline, CDR1 is SGDLS and CDR2 is YYNGEE. The CDR3 sequence is 19 residues long. Deletions cut 0 bases from V and 2 bases from J, with 18 bases between. The CDR3 DNA follows: TGTGCCAGCAGCGTAGAGGAAGACCCGAGGGAGACTGGGGCCAACGTCCTGACTTTC. Protein: CASSVEEDPRETGANVLTF.

In its sample, this clonotype was seen a few times. V usage is TRBV5-6 and J usage is TRBJ1-5; TRBD1 matches at 11 bases. The germline V gene encodes CDR1 SGHDT and CDR2 YYEEEE. With 3 bases clipped from V and 4 bases from J, the junction kept 3 bases outside the gene matches. This CDR3 is 15 amino acids long. Here the CDR3 DNA reads TGTGCCAGCAGCTACGGGGACAGGGGGAATCAGCCCCAGCATTTT. Translation gives CASSYGDRGNQPQHF.

This chain uses TRBV30 with TRBJ2-7; tentative D call: TRBD2 (6 bases). This CDR3 comprises 10 residues. From germline, CDR1 is GTSNPN and CDR2 SVGIG (reference sequence). CDR3: CPLADHEQYF. The CDR3 DNA is TGTCCCTTAGCGGACCACGAGCAGTACTTC.

This clonotype was detected ten times or more. V gene TRBV5-1 combines with J gene TRBJ1-2, with 7 bases matching TRBD1. The ends lost 2 bases at V and 4 bases at J; junction bases unmatched: 5. There are 14 residues in the CDR3. The germline V gene encodes CDR1 SGHRS and CDR2 YFSETQ. This chain's CDR3 is CASSLGTDGYGYTF. Written as DNA, the CDR3 is TGCGCCAGCAGCTTAGGGACAGATGGCTATGGCTACACCTTC.

The rearrangement links TRBV29-1 to TRBJ2-5; a weak D match, TRBD1 (5 bases). The CDR3 covers 13 residues. Deletions cut 4 bases from V and 3 bases from J, with 12 bases between. Germline CDR1 is SQVTM and CDR2 is ANQGSEA. For the CDR3, the DNA is TGCAGCGTTGGGTGGACACCAGAAGAGACCCAGTACTTC. It codes for CSVGWTPEETQYF.

There are many counts of this clonotype. The chain has TRBV24-1 and TRBJ2-3; D not resolved. The CDR3 has 14 residues. Deletions cut 0 bases from V and 3 bases from J, with 6 bases between. Germline V lookup: CDR1 KGHDR, CDR2 SFDVKD. This CDR3 reads CATSDLGSTDTQYF. In DNA form, the CDR3 reads TGTGCCACCAGTGATTTGGGGTCGACAGATACGCAGTATTTT.

This clonotype was detected only once. The chain couples TRBV6-5 to TRBJ1-5, with D possibly matching TRBD1 (6 bases). Germline V gene lookup returns CDR1 MNHEY and CDR2 SVGAGI. This CDR3 has 15 residues. V was cut by 5 bases and J by 4 bases, with 15 bases left in between. CDR3 protein: CASSGDIGGNQPQHF. The CDR3 bases are TGTGCCAGCAGTGGGGACATCGGGGGAAATCAGCCCCAGCATTTT.

The chain links TRBV25-1 to TRBJ1-3; D possibly corresponds to TRBD1 (5 bases). CDR1 is MGHDK, CDR2 SYGVNS, per germline. CDR3 length: 16 residues. The V end was cut by 0 bases, the J end by 0 bases, with 9 bases between. In nucleotides, the CDR3 is TGTGCCAGCAGTGAATATATCGGGGGCTCTGGAAACACCATATATTTT. Protein sequence: CASSEYIGGSGNTIYF. The full variable domain, rest sourced from reference TRBV25-1 and TRBJ1-3, is EADIYQTPRYLVIGTGKKITLECSQTMGHDKMYWYQQDPGMELHLIHYSYGVNSTEKGDLSSESTVSRIRTEHFPLTLESARPSHTSQYLCASSEYIGGSGNTIYFGEGSWLTVV.

This clonotype was seen only once. The rearrangement links TRBV12-3 or TRBV12-4 to TRBJ1-1; D perhaps matches TRBD1 (5 bases). Trimming stripped 6 bases from V and 2 bases from J, with 10 bases between. The CDR3 is 13 residues long. This chain's CDR3 is CASRFRGNTEAFF. For the CDR3, the DNA is TGTGCCAGCAGATTCCGGGGCAACACTGAAGCTTTCTTT.